A selection of T cell receptor beta chains follows, all from one sample in a study of T cells in Graves' hyperthyroidism and ophthalmopathy. TCRdb re-called the multiplex PCR reads with MiXCR, one entry per CDR3 protein. The table shows about 600,000 distinct CDR3 sequences, with roughly 15% occurring only once. Sequencing was performed on blood. The receptors come from a woman in her thirties or forties with Graves' ophthalmopathy. The conserved cysteine and the conserved F or W are not part of the CDR3 here. The order of the fields is J gene, V gene, D gene, CDR3 protein. The D gene is left open where the match is weak.

J gene: TRBJ1-1; V gene: TRBV12-3/TRBV12-4; D gene: .; CDR3 protein: ASSVNTEAF
J gene: TRBJ1-6; V gene: TRBV7-2; D gene: .; CDR3 protein: ASRGGSYNSPLH
J gene: TRBJ2-3; V gene: TRBV11-2; D gene: TRBD2; CDR3 protein: ASSSIAGLSTDTQY
J gene: TRBJ1-4; V gene: TRBV11-2; D gene: .; CDR3 protein: ASSLVVDEKLF
J gene: TRBJ1-5; V gene: TRBV6-4; D gene: .; CDR3 protein: ASSDSETGPQH
J gene: TRBJ1-5; V gene: TRBV6-1; D gene: .; CDR3 protein: ASSPLIQRDSNQPQH
J gene: TRBJ1-5; V gene: TRBV12-3/TRBV12-4; D gene: TRBD1; CDR3 protein: ASSLTGGNQPQH
J gene: TRBJ2-5; V gene: TRBV18; D gene: .; CDR3 protein: ASSPPSVAETQY
J gene: TRBJ2-5; V gene: TRBV20-1; D gene: TRBD1; CDR3 protein: SAEKQGAGETQY
J gene: TRBJ2-1; V gene: TRBV2; D gene: TRBD1; CDR3 protein: ASSVGTGKNEQF
J gene: TRBJ2-7; V gene: TRBV28; D gene: .; CDR3 protein: ASSTQGVPSSYEQY
J gene: TRBJ2-7; V gene: TRBV11-2; D gene: .; CDR3 protein: ASSPGQTFEQY
J gene: TRBJ2-5; V gene: TRBV11-2; D gene: TRBD2; CDR3 protein: ASSLLAGGAVETQY
J gene: TRBJ2-3; V gene: TRBV20-1; D gene: .; CDR3 protein: SAPFFAEGHSTDTQY
J gene: TRBJ2-2; V gene: TRBV7-8; D gene: TRBD1; CDR3 protein: ASSAQTGTNTGELF
J gene: TRBJ2-1; V gene: TRBV11-2; D gene: TRBD2; CDR3 protein: ASSLRLAIDEQF
J gene: TRBJ2-1; V gene: TRBV6-2/TRBV6-3; D gene: .; CDR3 protein: ASSYNRDNEQF
J gene: TRBJ1-3; V gene: TRBV28; D gene: .; CDR3 protein: ASSSTGLSQRTIY
J gene: TRBJ2-7; V gene: TRBV30; D gene: .; CDR3 protein: AWSPQRSQQY
J gene: TRBJ2-7; V gene: TRBV6-1; D gene: .; CDR3 protein: ASSQGREKSEQY
J gene: TRBJ2-5; V gene: TRBV5-1; D gene: TRBD1; CDR3 protein: ASSQGPGQGAPETQY
J gene: TRBJ2-3; V gene: TRBV3-1; D gene: .; CDR3 protein: ASSQGGGDTDTQY
J gene: TRBJ2-3; V gene: TRBV5-8; D gene: .; CDR3 protein: ASSLFLGTTDTQY
J gene: TRBJ2-3; V gene: TRBV29-1; D gene: .; CDR3 protein: SVEFELTDTQY
J gene: TRBJ2-1; V gene: TRBV7-9; D gene: .; CDR3 protein: ASTPYKNNEQF
J gene: TRBJ1-1; V gene: TRBV28; D gene: .; CDR3 protein: ASCVNILNTEAF
J gene: TRBJ2-5; V gene: TRBV7-7; D gene: .; CDR3 protein: ASSLTRGGETQY
J gene: TRBJ1-3; V gene: TRBV30; D gene: .; CDR3 protein: AWMEPWGNTIY
J gene: TRBJ1-2; V gene: TRBV6-1; D gene: TRBD1; CDR3 protein: ASRDGQGPFYGYT
J gene: TRBJ1-4; V gene: TRBV29-1; D gene: .; CDR3 protein: SVRVAGEKLF